This is a list of T cell receptor beta chains from one sample in a study of T-cell reconstitution after alpha-beta-depleted transplantation in children. TCRdb reanalysed the PCR reads using MiXCR and keeps one entry per CDR3 protein. The sample consists of about 140,000 distinct CDR3 sequences, about 9% of them appearing once. The sequenced sample was PBMCs, mostly from graft donor cells, obtained 180 days after TCRalphabeta/CD19-depleted stem cell transplant. These receptor sequences come from a female patient aged 2-9 years who had a stem cell transplant for congenital amegakaryocytic thrombocytopenia, so the T cells may come from the graft donor. Each CDR3 is given with its conserved first and last residue. The D gene is left open where the match is weak. Rows may omit the clone size; those that give it use once, few, many or a size class.

abundance: many; v_gene: TRBV5-1; j_gene: TRBJ2-1; d_gene: .; CDR3aa: CASSSDWGAPNEQFF; CDR3nt: TGCGCCAGCAGCTCCGACTGGGGGGCGCCCAATGAGCAGTTCTTC
abundance: .; v_gene: TRBV12-3/TRBV12-4; j_gene: TRBJ2-7; d_gene: .; CDR3aa: CASSPYLRYEQYF; CDR3nt: TGTGCCAGCAGTCCATACTTACGTTACGAGCAGTACTTC
abundance: .; v_gene: TRBV12-3/TRBV12-4; j_gene: TRBJ1-2; d_gene: TRBD1; CDR3aa: CASSLWTGGGYGYTF; CDR3nt: TGTGCCAGCAGTTTATGGACAGGGGGAGGGTATGGCTACACCTTC
abundance: .; v_gene: TRBV27; j_gene: TRBJ2-2; d_gene: TRBD2; CDR3aa: CASRLAGGGGGELFF; CDR3nt: TGTGCCAGCAGATTAGCGGGAGGGGGAGGCGGGGAGCTGTTTTTT
abundance: .; v_gene: TRBV5-1; j_gene: TRBJ2-2; d_gene: TRBD2; CDR3aa: CASSPKLAEDTGELFF; CDR3nt: TGCGCCAGCAGCCCAAAACTAGCGGAGGACACCGGGGAGCTGTTTTTT
abundance: few; v_gene: TRBV29-1; j_gene: TRBJ2-1; d_gene: .; CDR3aa: CSVVENYYNEQFF; CDR3nt: TGCAGCGTTGTTGAAAACTATTACAATGAGCAGTTCTTC
abundance: .; v_gene: TRBV24-1; j_gene: TRBJ1-5; d_gene: .; CDR3aa: CATSEGWADGPLNQPQHF; CDR3nt: TGTGCCACCAGTGAGGGTTGGGCAGACGGGCCTCTAAATCAGCCCCAGCATTTT
abundance: .; v_gene: TRBV20-1; j_gene: TRBJ1-4; d_gene: .; CDR3aa: CSAREGGMNEKLFF; CDR3nt: TGCAGTGCACGAGAAGGAGGAATGAATGAAAAACTGTTTTTT
abundance: .; v_gene: TRBV4-1; j_gene: TRBJ2-3; d_gene: .; CDR3aa: CASSQDISSYTQYF; CDR3nt: TGCGCCAGCAGCCAAGACATTAGTTCTTATACGCAGTATTTT
abundance: many; v_gene: TRBV20-1; j_gene: TRBJ2-1; d_gene: TRBD2; CDR3aa: CSASSLAGSEQFF; CDR3nt: TGCAGTGCTAGCTCACTAGCGGGAAGCGAGCAGTTCTTC
abundance: many; v_gene: TRBV9; j_gene: TRBJ2-2; d_gene: .; CDR3aa: CASSIRASNTGELFF; CDR3nt: TGTGCCAGCAGCATCAGGGCCTCGAACACCGGGGAGCTGTTTTTT
abundance: many; v_gene: TRBV9; j_gene: TRBJ2-3; d_gene: .; CDR3aa: CASSGTGNTDTQYF; CDR3nt: TGTGCCAGCAGCGGAACGGGGAATACAGATACGCAGTATTTT
abundance: many; v_gene: TRBV10-3; j_gene: TRBJ2-3; d_gene: TRBD2; CDR3aa: CATGLSGRDTDTQYF; CDR3nt: TGTGCCACCGGGCTAAGCGGGAGGGATACAGATACGCAGTATTTT
abundance: many; v_gene: TRBV4-2; j_gene: TRBJ1-4; d_gene: .; CDR3aa: CASSQIVGQGSDEKLFF; CDR3nt: TGTGCCAGCAGCCAAATCGTCGGGCAGGGTTCCGATGAAAAACTGTTTTTT
abundance: few; v_gene: TRBV7-2; j_gene: TRBJ2-7; d_gene: .; CDR3aa: CASSLVVDSTSSYEQYF; CDR3nt: TGTGCCAGCAGCTTAGTAGTGGACAGTACTTCCTCCTACGAGCAGTACTTC
abundance: .; v_gene: TRBV21-1; j_gene: TRBJ2-2; d_gene: .; CDR3aa: CARFPWEGRNTGELFF; CDR3nt: TGTGCCAGATTTCCCTGGGAGGGTCGGAACACCGGGGAGCTGTTTTTT
abundance: .; v_gene: TRBV5-5; j_gene: TRBJ2-2; d_gene: TRBD1; CDR3aa: CAMSPGQPHRELFF; CDR3nt: TGTGCCATGAGCCCGGGACAGCCCCACCGGGAGCTGTTTTTT
abundance: many; v_gene: TRBV4-3; j_gene: TRBJ1-2; d_gene: .; CDR3aa: CASSQDSNYGYTF; CDR3nt: TGCGCCAGCAGCCAAGACTCCAACTATGGCTACACCTTC
abundance: many; v_gene: TRBV5-6; j_gene: TRBJ2-2; d_gene: TRBD2; CDR3aa: CASRGLAGSNTGELFF; CDR3nt: TGTGCCAGCAGGGGACTAGCGGGGTCGAACACCGGGGAGCTGTTTTTT
abundance: .; v_gene: TRBV11-2; j_gene: TRBJ2-1; d_gene: .; CDR3aa: CASSNGWWASRPEQFF; CDR3nt: TGTGCCAGCAGCAATGGTTGGTGGGCTAGCCGACCTGAGCAGTTCTTC
abundance: many; v_gene: TRBV29-1; j_gene: TRBJ1-2; d_gene: .; CDR3aa: CSDFDSEAYGYTF; CDR3nt: TGCAGCGATTTCGACAGCGAGGCCTATGGCTACACCTTC
abundance: many; v_gene: TRBV5-4; j_gene: TRBJ2-1; d_gene: TRBD2; CDR3aa: CASSLMTSGRLPGSYNEQFF; CDR3nt: TGTGCCAGCAGCTTAATGACTAGCGGGAGGCTCCCTGGCTCCTACAATGAGCAGTTCTTC
abundance: .; v_gene: TRBV20-1; j_gene: TRBJ1-2; d_gene: .; CDR3aa: CSAPASVDGYTF; CDR3nt: TGCAGTGCACCGGCGTCCGTTGATGGCTACACCTTC
abundance: many; v_gene: TRBV5-1; j_gene: TRBJ2-7; d_gene: .; CDR3aa: CASSLAPSYEQYF; CDR3nt: TGCGCCAGCAGCTTGGCCCCCAGCTACGAGCAGTACTTC
abundance: few; v_gene: TRBV7-9; j_gene: TRBJ2-7; d_gene: .; CDR3aa: CASSYDGAEQYF; CDR3nt: TGTGCCAGCAGCTACGACGGGGCCGAGCAGTACTTC
abundance: few; v_gene: TRBV4-2; j_gene: TRBJ1-4; d_gene: .; CDR3aa: CASSQDRKEKLFF; CDR3nt: TGTGCCAGCAGCCAAGATAGGAAGGAAAAACTGTTTTTT
abundance: few; v_gene: TRBV6-2/TRBV6-3; j_gene: TRBJ2-3; d_gene: .; CDR3aa: CASSSPGTHRAITDTQYF; CDR3nt: TGTGCCAGCAGTTCCCCCGGGACCCACAGGGCGATCACAGATACGCAGTATTTT
abundance: few; v_gene: TRBV20-1; j_gene: TRBJ1-1; d_gene: TRBD1; CDR3aa: CSAEAGGYMNTEAFF; CDR3nt: TGCAGTGCAGAAGCAGGGGGATATATGAACACTGAAGCTTTCTTT
abundance: many; v_gene: TRBV12-3/TRBV12-4; j_gene: TRBJ1-2; d_gene: TRBD1; CDR3aa: CATRQGYGYTF; CDR3nt: TGTGCCACCCGACAGGGATATGGCTACACCTTC
abundance: many; v_gene: TRBV12-3/TRBV12-4; j_gene: TRBJ1-1; d_gene: .; CDR3aa: CASSFWGGRLWNTEAFF; CDR3nt: TGTGCCAGCAGTTTTTGGGGGGGGCGTTTGTGGAACACTGAAGCTTTCTTT
abundance: many; v_gene: TRBV20-1; j_gene: TRBJ2-1; d_gene: TRBD2; CDR3aa: CSARDPSLGRTLAEYNEQFF; CDR3nt: TGCAGTGCTAGAGATCCCAGTCTGGGACGAACCCTAGCGGAATACAATGAGCAGTTCTTC
abundance: few; v_gene: TRBV28; j_gene: TRBJ1-1; d_gene: .; CDR3aa: CASDSVLENEAFF; CDR3nt: TGTGCCAGCGATTCGGTCCTCGAGAATGAAGCTTTCTTT
abundance: .; v_gene: TRBV3-1; j_gene: TRBJ2-7; d_gene: .; CDR3aa: CASCRRIAALAEQYF; CDR3nt: TGTGCCAGCTGCCGACGAATAGCCGCCCTTGCCGAGCAGTACTTC
abundance: .; v_gene: TRBV4-1; j_gene: TRBJ2-5; d_gene: TRBD2; CDR3aa: CASSRWFRQRGQETQYF; CDR3nt: TGCGCCAGCAGCCGATGGTTCAGGCAGCGGGGGCAAGAGACCCAGTACTTC
abundance: many; v_gene: TRBV2; j_gene: TRBJ2-3; d_gene: .; CDR3aa: CASWAGGGTDTQYF; CDR3nt: TGTGCCAGCTGGGCAGGCGGGGGCACAGATACGCAGTATTTT
abundance: .; v_gene: TRBV6-1; j_gene: TRBJ1-1; d_gene: TRBD1; CDR3aa: CASVRQGYDSAFTEAFF; CDR3nt: TGTGCCAGCGTAAGACAGGGATACGACTCTGCTTTCACTGAAGCTTTCTTT
abundance: few; v_gene: TRBV5-1; j_gene: TRBJ2-5; d_gene: TRBD1; CDR3aa: CASRPQGALLETQYF; CDR3nt: TGCGCCAGCAGGCCACAGGGGGCTCTGTTGGAGACCCAGTACTTC
abundance: few; v_gene: TRBV12-3/TRBV12-4; j_gene: TRBJ2-1; d_gene: TRBD1; CDR3aa: CASSSRQGIFYDEQFF; CDR3nt: TGTGCCAGCAGTTCCCGACAGGGGATATTTTACGATGAGCAGTTCTTC
abundance: .; v_gene: TRBV29-1; j_gene: TRBJ2-7; d_gene: .; CDR3aa: CSVEETYEQYF; CDR3nt: TGCAGCGTTGAGGAAACCTACGAGCAGTACTTC
abundance: many; v_gene: TRBV12-3/TRBV12-4; j_gene: TRBJ2-5; d_gene: TRBD2; CDR3aa: CASSGSGGARETQYF; CDR3nt: TGTGCCAGCAGTGGAAGCGGGGGGGCCCGGGAGACCCAGTACTTC
abundance: many; v_gene: TRBV6-5; j_gene: TRBJ1-2; d_gene: .; CDR3aa: CASSYHLRANEGYTF; CDR3nt: TGTGCCAGCAGTTACCACCTCCGGGCGAACGAGGGCTACACCTTC
abundance: many; v_gene: TRBV20-1; j_gene: TRBJ2-7; d_gene: .; CDR3aa: CSASIVSQYF; CDR3nt: TGCAGTGCTAGTATTGTCAGCCAGTACTTC
abundance: .; v_gene: TRBV10-3; j_gene: TRBJ2-4; d_gene: .; CDR3aa: CAISESVLLAKNIQYF; CDR3nt: TGTGCCATCAGTGAATCAGTCCTGCTAGCCAAAAACATTCAGTACTTC
abundance: few; v_gene: TRBV28; j_gene: TRBJ1-4; d_gene: .; CDR3aa: CASSLLPGHEKLFF; CDR3nt: TGTGCCAGCAGTTTATTGCCGGGCCATGAAAAACTGTTTTTT
abundance: few; v_gene: TRBV9; j_gene: TRBJ1-6; d_gene: TRBD1; CDR3aa: CASSVSGTAYNSPLHF; CDR3nt: TGTGCCAGCAGCGTATCCGGGACAGCATATAATTCACCCCTCCACTTT
abundance: many; v_gene: TRBV20-1; j_gene: TRBJ1-2; d_gene: .; CDR3aa: CSASPYGYTF; CDR3nt: TGCAGTGCTAGTCCATATGGCTACACCTTC
abundance: many; v_gene: TRBV20-1; j_gene: TRBJ2-3; d_gene: .; CDR3aa: CSAGQGTDTQYF; CDR3nt: TGCAGTGCCGGGCAAGGCACAGATACGCAGTATTTT
abundance: many; v_gene: TRBV5-1; j_gene: TRBJ2-5; d_gene: TRBD2; CDR3aa: CASSLAGLAGETQYF; CDR3nt: TGCGCCAGCAGCTTGGCAGGACTAGCAGGAGAGACCCAGTACTTC
abundance: few; v_gene: TRBV5-1; j_gene: TRBJ2-5; d_gene: TRBD2; CDR3aa: CASSLFVAGHQETQYF; CDR3nt: TGCGCCAGCAGCTTGTTCGTAGCGGGGCACCAAGAGACCCAGTACTTC